These 23 T cell receptor beta chains were sequenced from one sample in a study of shared clonotypes between healthy human individuals. Generated by immunoSEQ multiplex PCR, the TCRdb table keeps only in-frame clones and is missing some. The sample lists roughly 490,000 clones, approximately 79% occurring once. What was sequenced was PBMCs. The receptor set was obtained from a woman aged 40 to 50 in good health. Some clones in this sample may be carry-over from other donors' samples.

The V call is TRBV5-1, the J call TRBJ1-1, with D uncertain. This CDR3 spans 13 amino acids. V shed 0 bases and J shed 7 bases, with 10 bases lying between them. Germline lookup yields CDR1 SGHRS and CDR2 YFSETQ. This CDR3 is CASSLEVGNEAFF. The CDR3 DNA sequence: TGCGCCAGCAGCTTGGAGGTCGGGAATGAAGCTTTCTTT.

The genes are TRBV13 and TRBJ2-3; D tentatively fits TRBD1 or TRBD2 (6 bases each). Deletions cut 4 bases from V and 3 bases from J, with 17 bases between. CDR3 length: 16 residues. Germline CDR1 and CDR2: PRHDT and FYEKMQ (reference sequence). CDR3: CASSSRGLAGTDTQYF. The CDR3 DNA is TGTGCCAGCAGCTCCCGGGGGCTAGCCGGGACAGATACGCAGTATTTT.

This clone showed up just a few times. This chain connects TRBV18 to TRBJ1-1; the D is unclear. CDR1 and CDR2 (germline): KGHSH, LQKENI. V was clipped by 2 bases and J by 7 bases, with 8 bases between them. The CDR3 covers 12 residues. Here the CDR3 DNA reads TGTGCCAGCTCACCAGTGGCAGGTGAAGCTTTCTTT. Its protein product is CASSPVAGEAFF.

The rearrangement uses TRBV4-1 and TRBJ2-1, with D hard to call. The V and J ends lost 4 bases and 9 bases respectively, with 13 bases between them. The CDR3 runs to 13 residues. Germline CDR1 and CDR2: MGHRA and YSYEKL. Here the CDR3 DNA reads TGCGCCAGCAGCCGGATCCAATGGGGTGAGCAGTTCTTC. Translating gives CASSRIQWGEQFF.

The chain has TRBV5-1 and TRBJ2-7; D may be TRBD2 (5 bases). CDR1 is SGHRS and CDR2 is YFSETQ in the germline V gene. V lost 0 bases, J lost 0 bases, and 10 bases lay in between. The CDR3 covers 15 residues. The CDR3 DNA is TGCGCCAGCAGCTTGGGCTCGCGGGCCTCCTACGAGCAGTACTTC. It codes for CASSLGSRASYEQYF.

The V and J genes are TRBV7-8 and TRBJ1-1; D gene ambiguous. The CDR3 covers 14 residues. V was clipped by 5 bases and J by 0 bases, with 10 bases between them. The V gene's germline CDR1 is SGHVS and CDR2 FQNEAQ. DNA of the CDR3: TGTGCCAGCAGCCCCCGCGTCATGAACACTGAAGCTTTCTTT. Amino acid sequence: CASSPRVMNTEAFF.

The chain uses TRBV6-1 and TRBJ2-1; 8 bases align to TRBD1. The CDR3 has 14 amino acids. Germline V gene sequence: CDR1 MNHNS, CDR2 SASEGT. V trimming: 1 base; J trimming: 8 bases; junction bases outside the gene matches: 4. CDR3 sequence reads: CASSEVGTGDEQFF. The CDR3 DNA sequence: TGTGCCAGCAGTGAAGTTGGGACAGGTGATGAGCAGTTCTTC.

The V call is TRBV28, the J call TRBJ2-4; D may be TRBD2 (6 bases). Trimming cost V 3 bases and J 8 bases, with 14 bases left between them. The germline V gene encodes CDR1 MDHEN and CDR2 SYDVKM. CDR3 length equals 14 residues. The CDR3 region has the DNA TGTGCCAGCAGTTTTGGAGGGGATGGTGACATTCAGTACTTC. This translates into CASSFGGDGDIQYF.

V gene TRBV19 combines with J gene TRBJ2-1; TRBD2 matches 8 bases. The CDR3 is 15 residues long. Unmatched junction bases numbered 11, after V lost 5 bases and J lost 8 bases. Germline values: CDR1 LNHDA, CDR2 SQIVND (reference sequence). CDR3 sequence reads: CASSVRLASVHEQFF. The DNA of the CDR3 is TGTGCCAGTAGTGTCAGACTAGCGTCGGTCCATGAGCAGTTCTTC.

On this clone: A far larger clone differs by one base, so this is likely a read error. Other DNA sequences within the sample encode an identical CDR3. The rearrangement links TRBV6-6 to TRBJ2-7; 8 bases map to TRBD1. The germline CDR1 and CDR2 sequences are MNHNY and SVGAGI (reference sequence). The J segment lost 3 bases and the V segment lost 6 bases, leaving 13 bases of the junction unmatched. CDR3 size: 16 residues. CDR3 coding DNA: TGTGCCAGCAGCTACCCCCCGACAGGGGCTAGCTACGAGCAGTACTTC. Translating gives CASSYPPTGASYEQYF.

The chain employs TRBV10-1 and TRBJ2-3, with a possible D match to TRBD1 (6 bases). V gave up 0 bases and J gave up 6 bases, with 7 bases separating them. Germline loops: CDR1 WNHNN, CDR2 SYGVQD (reference sequence). The CDR3 covers 13 residues. CDR3 in amino acids: CASSESDRDTQYF. The CDR3 DNA reads as TGCGCCAGCAGTGAGTCAGACAGGGATACGCAGTATTTT.

Comment on this clone: Other DNA sequences in this sample translate to the same CDR3. CDR3 amino acids: CASSVGLAGAYEQYF. CDR3 bases: TGTGCCAGCAGCGTAGGCCTAGCGGGAGCCTACGAGCAGTACTTC. The gene calls are TRBV9 and TRBJ2-7; 10 bases agree with TRBD2. V lost 0 bases, J lost 2 bases, and 2 bases stayed unmatched. The V gene's germline CDR1 is SGDLS and CDR2 YYNGEE. This CDR3 spans 15 amino acids.

This chain connects TRBV9 to TRBJ2-3; D not resolved. The germline gives CDR1 SGDLS, CDR2 YYNGEE. The CDR3 loop spans 15 amino acids. Trimming left V 4 bases short and J 0 bases short, with 12 bases between. CDR3 sequence (DNA): TGTGCCAGCAGCACCCTTAGCTCTAGCACAGATACGCAGTATTTT. Translating it yields CASSTLSSSTDTQYF.

This chain connects TRBV9 to TRBJ1-2; TRBD1 is a possible D gene (5 bases). V was trimmed by 2 bases and J by 6 bases, leaving 11 bases between them. CDR1 SGDLS and CDR2 YYNGEE come from the germline V gene. There are 13 residues in the CDR3. In nucleotides, the CDR3 is TGTGCCAGCAGCGTCGGGACCATCAATGGCTACACCTTC. This translates into CASSVGTINGYTF.

This clone occurred once. The chain combines TRBV29-1 with TRBJ2-5, with D possibly matching TRBD2 (5 bases). Germline V lookup: CDR1 SQVTM, CDR2 ANQGSEA. This CDR3 has 13 amino acids. The V and J ends lost 6 bases and 5 bases respectively, with 16 bases between them. In DNA, the CDR3 is TGCAGCGTCCGCCCCGAGGGCGGGGAGACCCAGTACTTC. Its protein is CSVRPEGGETQYF.

The V call is TRBV19, the J call TRBJ2-7; D is unresolved. The ends were cut back, 8 bases at V and 1 base at J, with 12 bases in the middle. CDR1 is LNHDA, CDR2 SQIVND, per germline (reference sequence). The CDR3 is 13 amino acids. CDR3 sequence (DNA): TGTGCCAGTTCCAAACTGGGATCCTACGAGCAGTACTTC. Residues: CASSKLGSYEQYF.

The chain uses TRBV7-2 and TRBJ2-1, with a weak D call TRBD1 (6 bases). V was cut by 6 bases and J by 8 bases, with 14 bases left in between. Germline CDR1 and CDR2: SGHTA and FQGNSA. This CDR3 has 13 amino acids. The CDR3 DNA reads TGTGCCAGCAGGTGGGACAATTCGGATGAGCAGTTCTTC. This translates into CASRWDNSDEQFF.

V gene TRBV28 combines with J gene TRBJ2-5, with TRBD1 identical over 7 bases. CDR3 size: 15 residues. Trimming took 2 bases from V and 0 from J; bases not matched to a gene: 3. Looked up from germline, CDR1 is MDHEN and CDR2 is SYDVKM. The CDR3: CASSLLDRDQETQYF. The CDR3 DNA follows: TGTGCCAGCAGTTTACTAGACAGGGACCAAGAGACCCAGTACTTC.

This chain joins TRBV7-9 and TRBJ2-1; maybe TRBD1 (6 bases). Per the germline V gene, CDR1 is SEHNR and CDR2 is FQNEAQ (reference sequence). CDR3 length: 19 amino acids. V lost 3 bases to trimming and J lost 9 bases, with 30 bases between them. The DNA of the CDR3 is TGTGCCAGCAGCTTCAGGGGTACCCTTGCGGACAAGGGGCCTAGTGAGCAGTTCTTC. It translates to CASSFRGTLADKGPSEQFF. The variable domain in full, completed from reference TRBV7-9 and TRBJ2-1, reads DTGVSQNPRHKITKRGQNVTFRCDPISEHNRLYWYRQTLGQGPEFLTYFQNEAQLEKSRLLSDRFSAERPKGSFSTLEIQRTEQGDSAMYLCASSFRGTLADKGPSEQFFGPGTRLTVL.

V and J are TRBV5-1 and TRBJ1-2; TRBD1 aligns across 9 bases. V was clipped by 4 bases and J by 8 bases; unmatched bases: 12. This CDR3 spans 15 amino acids. The germline V gene has CDR1 SGHRS and CDR2 YFSETQ. The CDR3 is CASSVIPGQGLGYTF. The CDR3 DNA sequence: TGCGCCAGCAGCGTTATTCCGGGACAGGGCCTCGGCTACACCTTC.

This clone has only one observation. The chain couples TRBV4-2 to TRBJ2-3; perhaps TRBD2 as D (5 bases). CDR3 length: 14 amino acids. Germline-derived CDR1 and CDR2 are LGHNA and YNFKEQ. The V end lost 1 base, the J end lost 5 bases, and 10 bases lay between the germline ends. The CDR3 coding sequence is TGTGCCAGCAGCCAAGGGGGTGCGGGAGATACGCAGTATTTT. As protein: CASSQGGAGDTQYF.

The chain links TRBV5-6 to TRBJ2-7, with D perhaps TRBD1 (7 bases). V lost 1 base and J 5 bases, leaving 25 bases between the germline ends. Germline CDR1 SGHDT, CDR2 YYEEEE. This CDR3 is 18 amino acids long. CDR3 loop: CASSLILRGGVGRNEQYF. In DNA, the CDR3 is TGTGCCAGCAGCTTGATCCTTCGAGGGGGCGTGGGGAGGAACGAGCAGTACTTC.

The chain uses TRBV28 and TRBJ2-5; D may be TRBD1 (6 bases). CDR1 is MDHEN, CDR2 SYDVKM, per germline. Trimming pared 7 bases from V and 0 bases from J, leaving 15 bases between. This CDR3 region has 15 residues. CDR3 sequence reads: CASNTNRVNQETQYF. The CDR3 nucleotides read TGTGCCAGCAACACGAACAGGGTTAACCAAGAGACCCAGTACTTC.